The 14 T cell receptor beta chains below all came from one sample that was sequenced in a study of T cells after yellow fever vaccination. TCRdb reprocessed the 5' RACE reads via MiXCR and lists one record per CDR3 protein. Altogether hundreds of thousands of distinct CDR3 sequences are present, 3.6% being singletons, with the ten largest covering around a quarter. The input for sequencing was PBMCs, taken on the day of the yellow fever booster vaccination. These TCRs come from a young man who received the YFV17D yellow fever vaccine.

This clonotype showed up many times. V usage is TRBV5-6 and J usage is TRBJ2-3, with 8 positions matching TRBD2. Germline loops: CDR1 SGHDT, CDR2 YYEEEE. The CDR3 consists of 16 residues. With 1 base clipped from V and 1 base from J, the junction kept 5 bases outside the gene matches. The CDR3 DNA sequence: TGTGCCAGCAGCTTGCGGGGGGGCGAGGGCACAGATACGCAGTATTTT. This translates into CASSLRGGEGTDTQYF.

This chain uses TRBV20-1 with TRBJ2-7; 7 nucleotides align to TRBD1. V dropped 6 bases and J dropped 1; count of bases not matched to a gene: 12. Germline CDR1 and CDR2: DFQATT and SNEGSKA (reference sequence). The CDR3 totals 15 residues. The chain's CDR3 is CSALLRDSLSYEQYF. CDR3 nucleotides: TGCAGTGCCCTCCTCAGGGACAGTCTATCCTACGAGCAGTACTTC.

This clonotype was counted only a few times. V usage is TRBV7-2 and J usage is TRBJ2-5; a weak D match, TRBD1 (5 bases). Germline-derived CDR1 and CDR2 are SGHTA and FQGNSA. V gave up 3 bases and J gave up 4 bases, with 9 bases separating them. The CDR3 loop spans 13 amino acids. The CDR3 nucleotides read TGTGCCAGCAGCTTTAGGGGATCAGAGACCCAGTACTTC. Translated: CASSFRGSETQYF.

This clonotype was seen only a few times. The rearrangement links TRBV12-3 or TRBV12-4 to TRBJ1-5; D is undetermined. Trimming took off 7 bases at V and 7 bases at J, with 11 bases between the two ends. The CDR3 has 12 residues. CDR3 amino acids: CASKSGGQPQHF. The DNA for the CDR3 is TGTGCCAGCAAGTCGGGCGGACAGCCCCAGCATTTT.

This clonotype came up a few times. The gene calls are TRBV6-1 and TRBJ2-1; TRBD2 agrees at 14 bases. With 3 bases clipped from V and 2 bases from J, the junction kept 9 bases outside the gene matches. There are 19 residues in the CDR3. Germline lookup yields CDR1 MNHNS and CDR2 SASEGT. The DNA of the CDR3 is TGTGCCAGCAGTGATGGACCCTGGACTAGCGGGGGGACCTACAATGAGCAGTTCTTC. Translating it yields CASSDGPWTSGGTYNEQFF.

This clonotype was detected ten times or more. This chain joins TRBV5-5 and TRBJ1-1; the D gene is possibly TRBD1 (5 bases). The CDR3 has 15 amino acids. V lost 4 bases and J lost 4, with 17 bases in between. Germline-derived CDR1 and CDR2 are SGHKS and YYEKEE (reference sequence). The CDR3 DNA follows: TGTGCCAGCAGCCCTCGCGGGGGGGTGGGCACTGAAGCTTTCTTT. It is translated as CASSPRGGVGTEAFF.

This chain uses TRBV10-3 with TRBJ2-3; weak D call: TRBD2 (5 bases). The CDR3 length is 12 residues. Germline-derived CDR1 and CDR2 are ENHRY and SYGVKD. The V gene lost 8 bases and the J gene lost 5 bases, with 11 bases spanning the gap. CDR3 nucleotide sequence: TGTGCCATCGGCGGGTCCGTAGATACGCAGTATTTT. Amino acid sequence: CAIGGSVDTQYF.

This clonotype has at least ten counts. The rearrangement joins TRBV5-5 to TRBJ2-3, with 8 bases fitting TRBD2. Trimming removed 4 bases from V and 6 bases from J; junction bases left unmatched: 13. Per germline, CDR1 SGHKS and CDR2 YYEKEE (reference sequence). The CDR3 covers 16 residues. CDR3 protein: CASSPLGLVSSDTQYF. The CDR3 DNA follows: TGTGCCAGCAGCCCATTGGGACTAGTCTCATCCGATACGCAGTATTTT.

V usage is TRBV19 and J usage is TRBJ2-1; D gene unclear. Per germline, CDR1 LNHDA and CDR2 SQIVND (reference sequence). Trimming cost V 5 bases and J 5 bases, with 13 bases left between them. The CDR3 length is 14 residues. The CDR3 bases are TGTGCCAGTAGTCCCCAGGACCCCAACAATGAGCAGTTCTTC. Translation: CASSPQDPNNEQFF.

This clonotype has a count of ten or more. The chain has TRBV6-5 and TRBJ1-5, with D possibly TRBD1 on 5 matching bases. Per the germline V gene, CDR1 is MNHEY and CDR2 is SVGAGI. The CDR3 contains 13 residues. V was pared by 4 bases and J by 9 bases, with 13 bases between. DNA of the CDR3: TGTGCCAGCAGTTTTGGGGGGGTAGGGCCCCAGCATTTT. Translating gives CASSFGGVGPQHF.

This clonotype was seen ten or more times. The chain carries TRBV7-2 and TRBJ2-7; maybe TRBD1 (7 bases). Germline-derived CDR1 and CDR2 are SGHTA and FQGNSA. Trimming removed 5 bases from V and 4 bases from J, with 18 bases in between. This CDR3 is 15 amino acids long. The CDR3 coding sequence is TGTGCCAGCAGCAGGCGGGACAGCCAGATATACGAGCAGTACTTC. It encodes CASSRRDSQIYEQYF.

The J gene is TRBJ2-7, the V gene TRBV24-1; no reliable D call. Germline V CDR1 and CDR2: KGHDR, SFDVKD. This CDR3 is built from 11 residues. V shed 4 bases and J shed 4 bases, with 4 bases lying between them. CDR3: CATSDGYEQYF. CDR3 bases: TGTGCCACCAGTGACGGGTACGAGCAGTACTTC.

This clonotype was found a few times. CDR3: CAISEWSDTQYF. The DNA for the CDR3 is TGTGCCATCAGTGAGTGGTCAGATACGCAGTATTTT. V and J are TRBV10-3 and TRBJ2-3, with D unresolved. V lost 1 base to trimming and J lost 4 bases, with 3 bases between them. The CDR3 has 12 amino acids. Germline CDR1 is ENHRY and CDR2 is SYGVKD.

This clonotype appeared many times. The CDR3 here is CAISESGGLDTGELFF. CDR3 sequence (DNA): TGTGCCATCAGTGAGTCCGGGGGACTAGACACCGGGGAGCTGTTTTTT. The genes are TRBV10-3 and TRBJ2-2; 8 bases align to TRBD2. Trimming cost V 0 bases and J 3 bases; bases outside gene matches: 3. This CDR3 is 16 amino acids long. The germline V gene encodes CDR1 ENHRY and CDR2 SYGVKD.